A selection of T cell receptor beta chains follows, all from one sample in a study of blood T cell repertoires in COVID-19. Generated by immunoSEQ multiplex PCR, the TCRdb table keeps only in-frame clones and is missing some. The sample holds roughly 430,000 clones, roughly 87% seen once. The specimen sequenced was PBMCs or T cells enriched from blood (not recorded which). The receptor source for this set is a woman aged 40 to 50 with acute COVID-19. CDR3s leave out the opening cysteine and the closing phenylalanine or tryptophan. Each record gives: J gene, V gene, CDR3 protein.

TRBJ2-5	TRBV25-1	ASTRRGGSETQY
TRBJ1-2	TRBV9	ASSDSTGQEYGYT
TRBJ1-5	TRBV15	ATSREAQGGTQPQH
TRBJ2-5	TRBV5-1	ASSSSGGHQETQY
TRBJ1-2	TRBV2	ASSERTGGNGYGYT
TRBJ1-2	TRBV27	ASAIRGHYGYT
TRBJ1-5	TRBV12-3/TRBV12-4	ASRRGNQPQH
TRBJ2-1	TRBV11-2	ASSLGLRGSYNEQF
TRBJ2-6	TRBV19	ASTSIYGTGLFSGANVLT
TRBJ1-1	TRBV14	ASSQQGNTEAF
TRBJ1-4	TRBV6-6	ASRDREGSEKLF
TRBJ1-1	TRBV2	ASSVDMNTEAF
TRBJ1-6	TRBV5-4	ASSFRVEGSPLH
TRBJ1-2	TRBV5-1	ASSLGGAYGYT
TRBJ2-1	TRBV7-9	ASSFGGWNEQF
TRBJ2-3	TRBV6-1	ASSEVSGSTDTQY
TRBJ1-2	TRBV2	ASSEDRVGYT
TRBJ2-7	TRBV7-9	ASSMTLSYEQY
TRBJ2-1	TRBV19	ASRSQGASYNEQF
TRBJ1-5	TRBV2	ASSPRRSNQPQH
TRBJ1-4	TRBV10-3	AISLDRNEKLF
TRBJ1-2	TRBV7-2	ASSLFRGAGYGYT
TRBJ2-7	TRBV18	ASSYGTGPYEQY
TRBJ2-1	TRBV20-1	SASGVNEQF
TRBJ1-6	TRBV3-1/TRBV3-2	ASSPVTGTRHSPLH
TRBJ1-6	TRBV24-1	ATSDLVVSSYNSPLH
TRBJ1-2	TRBV10-3	AISEAGDRANYGYT
TRBJ1-5	TRBV4-1	ASSRGTGGNQPQH
TRBJ2-1	TRBV6-2/TRBV6-3	ASSYERGGGTLNEQF
TRBJ1-2	TRBV5-6	ASSLQGLYGYT
TRBJ2-1	TRBV7-8	ASSSGRGPSNEQF
TRBJ2-1	TRBV5-4	ASSLPPSTGGRYNEQF
TRBJ1-6	TRBV6-5	ASSYAGNSPLH
TRBJ2-3	TRBV7-9	ASSPRGRGDTQY
TRBJ1-1	TRBV4-1	ASSHPGGAEAF
TRBJ1-2	TRBV5-1	ASSFDREGYT
TRBJ1-6	TRBV7-6	ASSLAGTAYNSPLH
TRBJ2-5	TRBV19	ASSADREETQY
TRBJ1-1	TRBV4-1	ASSSPGTVPNTEAF
TRBJ1-2	TRBV6-5	ASRAGTGDLYGYT
TRBJ2-1	TRBV3-1/TRBV3-2	ASSQRTSGGPSSYNEQF
TRBJ1-4	TRBV30	AWKGGSNEKLF
TRBJ1-1	TRBV11-2	ASSLGQRYTEAF